Listed below are T cell receptor beta chains from one sample, sequenced in a study of neoadjuvant anti-PD-1 for oral cavity cancer. Some clones are missing from TCRdb's copy, which holds only in-frame ones; the method was immunoSEQ multiplex PCR. The table has about 32,000 clones, about 80% seen once. Sequencing used PBMCs, obtained after nivolumab (anti-PD-1) treatment. These TCRs come from a person aged 40 to 85 with oral cavity squamous cell carcinoma. Both conserved end residues are part of each CDR3. A D gene is named only where the DNA matches it firmly. Some rows have no size entry. The others give once, few or many, or a class for an expanded clone.

v_call	j_call	cdr3_length	clone_size	d_call	cdr3_nt	cdr3_aa
TRBV18	TRBJ1-6	15	-	-	TGTGCCAGCTCACCAGAAGGGACGAATAATTCACCCCTCCACTTT	CASSPEGTNNSPLHF
TRBV5-1	TRBJ2-3	14	-	TRBD2	TGCGCCAGCAGCGACACTAGCGGGGGGGATACGCAGTATTTT	CASSDTSGGDTQYF
TRBV15	TRBJ2-2	14	-	-	TGTGCCACCAGCAGAGATAAAAGCACCGGGGAGCTGTTTTTT	CATSRDKSTGELFF
TRBV5-1	TRBJ2-1	15	medium-sized	TRBD1	TGCGCCAGCAGCTTGGCAGGGGGCACGTACAATGAGCAGTTCTTC	CASSLAGGTYNEQFF
TRBV5-1	TRBJ2-5	13	-	-	TGCGCCAGCAGCGACCGAGTGGAAGAGACCCAGTACTTC	CASSDRVEETQYF
TRBV19	TRBJ1-4	16	-	-	TGTGCCAGTACCCCAAGCGACAGTTGGGAGAATGAAAAACTGTTTTTT	CASTPSDSWENEKLFF
TRBV5-6	TRBJ2-6	13	-	-	TGTGCCAGCAGCGCTACTGGGGCCAACGTCCTGACTTTC	CASSATGANVLTF
TRBV7-9	TRBJ2-6	17	few	-	TGTGCCAGCAGCTCCACTGGACCGTACTCTGGGGCCAACGTCCTGACTTTC	CASSSTGPYSGANVLTF
TRBV7-2	TRBJ2-7	13	-	-	TGTGCCAGCAGCTTAGTGGGTCGGGACGAGCAGTACTTC	CASSLVGRDEQYF
TRBV5-5	TRBJ2-7	14	-	-	TGTGCCAGCAGCTTGAACAGGGACCGCTACGAGCAGTACTTC	CASSLNRDRYEQYF
TRBV7-8	TRBJ2-7	17	once	-	TGTGCCAGCAGCTTCCAAAAGGTGGTTCAGGATACCTACGAGCAGTACTTC	CASSFQKVVQDTYEQYF
TRBV2	TRBJ1-5	15	-	TRBD1	TGTGCCAGCAGGGACTCCAGGGGGGACAATCAGCCCCAGCATTTT	CASRDSRGDNQPQHF
TRBV7-6	TRBJ1-3	14	-	-	TGTGCCAGCAGCTTGGCAGGAACTCTTGACACCATATATTTT	CASSLAGTLDTIYF